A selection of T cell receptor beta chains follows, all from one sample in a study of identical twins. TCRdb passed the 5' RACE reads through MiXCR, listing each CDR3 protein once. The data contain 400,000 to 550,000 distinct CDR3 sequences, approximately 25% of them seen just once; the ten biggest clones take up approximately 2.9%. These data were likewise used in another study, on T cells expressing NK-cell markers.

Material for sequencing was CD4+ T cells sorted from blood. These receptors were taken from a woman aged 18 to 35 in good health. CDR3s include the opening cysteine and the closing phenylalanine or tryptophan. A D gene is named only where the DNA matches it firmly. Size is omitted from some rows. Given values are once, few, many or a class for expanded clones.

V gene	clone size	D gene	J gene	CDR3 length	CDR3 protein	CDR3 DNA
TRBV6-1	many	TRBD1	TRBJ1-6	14	CASSRTGGNSPLHF	TGTGCCAGCAGTAGGACAGGGGGTAATTCACCCCTCCACTTT
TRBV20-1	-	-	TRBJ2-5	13	CSARLGPAETQYF	TGCAGTGCTAGACTGGGCCCAGCGGAGACCCAGTACTTC
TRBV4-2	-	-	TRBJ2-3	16	CASSLYTPQGGDTQYF	TGTGCCAGCAGCCTCTATACACCTCAGGGGGGAGATACGCAGTATTTT
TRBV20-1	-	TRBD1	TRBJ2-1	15	CSASMRDRGLNEQFF	TGCAGTGCTAGTATGCGGGACAGGGGTTTGAATGAGCAGTTCTTC
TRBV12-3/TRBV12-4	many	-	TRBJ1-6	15	CASSLGGQINSPLHF	TGTGCCAGCAGTTTAGGAGGACAGATAAATTCACCCCTCCACTTT
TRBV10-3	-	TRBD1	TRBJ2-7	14	CAIGTGTGNYEQYF	TGTGCCATCGGCACCGGGACAGGGAACTACGAGCAGTACTTC
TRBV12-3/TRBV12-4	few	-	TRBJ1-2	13	CASSGKGSYGYTF	TGTGCCAGCAGTGGCAAGGGGTCCTATGGCTACACCTTC
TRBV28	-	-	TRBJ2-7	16	CASSSWGAGTSYEQYF	TGTGCCAGCAGCTCCTGGGGGGCAGGGACTTCCTACGAGCAGTACTTC
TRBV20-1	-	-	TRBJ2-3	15	CSARVPKISTDTQYF	TGCAGTGCTAGAGTACCCAAGATTAGCACAGATACGCAGTATTTT
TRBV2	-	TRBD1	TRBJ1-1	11	CASRGQKEAFF	TGTGCCAGCAGGGGACAGAAAGAAGCTTTCTTT
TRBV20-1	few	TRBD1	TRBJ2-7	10	CSAFQGAVYF	TGCAGTGCTTTTCAGGGGGCTGTGTACTTC
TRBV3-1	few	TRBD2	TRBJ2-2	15	CASSRREGHTGELFF	TGTGCCAGCAGCCGACGGGAGGGGCACACCGGGGAGCTGTTTTTT
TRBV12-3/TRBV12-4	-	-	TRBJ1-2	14	CASSFYLQGDGYTF	TGTGCCAGCAGTTTCTATCTACAGGGCGATGGCTACACCTTC
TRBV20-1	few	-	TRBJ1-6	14	CSARVTGSYSPLHF	TGCAGTGCTAGAGTAACAGGGTCCTACTCACCCCTCCACTTT
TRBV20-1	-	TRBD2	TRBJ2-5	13	CSASGGALETQYF	TGCAGTGCTAGCGGGGGGGCCTTGGAGACCCAGTACTTC
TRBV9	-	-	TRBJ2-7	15	CASSADPTGTNEQYF	TGTGCCAGCAGCGCCGACCCAACAGGGACTAACGAGCAGTACTTC
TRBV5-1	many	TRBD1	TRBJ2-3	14	CASSPTGTGDTQYF	TGCGCCAGCAGCCCAACCGGGACAGGAGATACGCAGTATTTT
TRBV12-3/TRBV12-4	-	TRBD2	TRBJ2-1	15	CASAFTSGGVNEQFF	TGTGCCAGCGCTTTCACTAGCGGAGGGGTAAATGAGCAGTTCTTC
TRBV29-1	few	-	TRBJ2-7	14	CSVESFALQGEQYF	TGCAGCGTTGAATCCTTTGCGCTCCAAGGGGAGCAGTACTTC
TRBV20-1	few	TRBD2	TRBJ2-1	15	CSARVGTSGNSEQFF	TGCAGTGCTAGAGTAGGGACTAGCGGGAATAGTGAGCAGTTCTTC
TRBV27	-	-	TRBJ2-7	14	CASSFSAGPYEQYF	TGTGCCAGCAGTTTTTCCGCAGGGCCCTACGAGCAGTACTTC
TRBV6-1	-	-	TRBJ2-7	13	CASTRIGDDEQYF	TGTGCCAGCACACGGATTGGTGACGACGAGCAGTACTTC
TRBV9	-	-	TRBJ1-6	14	CASSVDYGRVPLHF	TGTGCCAGCAGCGTAGATTACGGTCGGGTACCCCTCCACTTT
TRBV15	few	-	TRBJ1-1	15	CATSRDLEQNTEAFF	TGTGCCACCAGCAGAGATCTGGAGCAGAACACTGAAGCTTTCTTT
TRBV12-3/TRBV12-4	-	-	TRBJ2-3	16	CASSLAGRGSRNTQYF	TGTGCCAGCAGTTTAGCGGGCAGGGGAAGTAGGAATACGCAGTATTTT
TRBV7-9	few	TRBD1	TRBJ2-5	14	CASSLQGAQETQYF	TGTGCCAGCAGCTTGCAGGGGGCACAAGAGACCCAGTACTTC
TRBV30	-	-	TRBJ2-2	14	CAWSVYSDTGELFF	TGTGCCTGGAGTGTGTACAGCGACACCGGGGAGCTGTTTTTT
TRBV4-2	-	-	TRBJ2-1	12	CASSQGDLEQFF	TGTGCCAGCAGCCAAGGTGATCTTGAGCAGTTCTTC
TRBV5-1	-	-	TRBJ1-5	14	CASSLEWGNQPQHF	TGCGCCAGCAGCTTGGAATGGGGCAATCAGCCCCAGCATTTT
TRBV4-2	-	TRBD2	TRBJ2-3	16	CASSQDPAGYTDTQYF	TGTGCCAGCAGCCAAGATCCAGCGGGGTACACAGATACGCAGTATTTT
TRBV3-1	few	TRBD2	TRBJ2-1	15	CASSQVVLAGGEQFF	TGTGCCAGCAGCCAAGTAGTACTAGCGGGAGGAGAGCAGTTCTTC
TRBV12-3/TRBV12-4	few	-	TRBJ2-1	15	CASSQGPSSYNEQFF	TGTGCCAGCAGTCAGGGCCCGAGCTCCTACAATGAGCAGTTCTTC
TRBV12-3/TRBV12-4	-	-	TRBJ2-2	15	CASTANVVMDGELFF	TGTGCCAGCACCGCTAACGTAGTAATGGACGGGGAGCTGTTTTTT
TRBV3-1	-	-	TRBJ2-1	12	CASSQIYNEQFF	TGTGCCAGCAGCCAAATCTACAATGAGCAGTTCTTC
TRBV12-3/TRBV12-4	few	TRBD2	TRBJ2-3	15	CASRTGLADTDTQYF	TGTGCCAGCAGGACGGGACTAGCGGACACAGATACGCAGTATTTT
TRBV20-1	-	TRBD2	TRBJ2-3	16	CSAIHAGGSSTDTQYF	TGCAGTGCTATCCATGCCGGGGGGTCTAGCACAGATACGCAGTATTTT
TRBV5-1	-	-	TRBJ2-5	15	CASSLVPDYQETQYF	TGCGCCAGCAGCTTGGTTCCGGACTACCAAGAGACCCAGTACTTC
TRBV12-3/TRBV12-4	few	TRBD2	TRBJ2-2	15	CASRARIAGVGELFF	TGTGCCAGCAGGGCCCGTATAGCGGGAGTCGGGGAGCTGTTTTTT
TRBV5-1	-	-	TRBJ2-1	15	CASTLTGRGYNEQFF	TGCGCCAGCACTCTTACCGGGAGAGGGTACAATGAGCAGTTCTTC
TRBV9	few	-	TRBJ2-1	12	CASSVEYNEQFF	TGTGCCAGCAGCGTAGAATACAATGAGCAGTTCTTC
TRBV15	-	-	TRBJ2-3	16	CATSRGAGQGENTQYF	TGTGCCACCAGCAGAGGGGCGGGGCAGGGTGAGAATACGCAGTATTTT
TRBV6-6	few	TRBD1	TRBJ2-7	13	CASRSQGAYEQYF	TGTGCCAGCAGATCCCAGGGGGCCTACGAGCAGTACTTC
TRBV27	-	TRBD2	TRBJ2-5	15	CASSLLAGRQETQYF	TGTGCCAGCAGTTTACTAGCGGGTCGACAAGAGACCCAGTACTTC
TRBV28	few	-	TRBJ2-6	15	CASSFEHSGANVLTF	TGTGCCAGCAGTTTCGAACACTCTGGGGCCAACGTCCTGACTTTC
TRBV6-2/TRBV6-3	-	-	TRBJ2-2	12	CASRTGTGELFF	TGTGCCAGCAGAACCGGCACCGGGGAGCTGTTTTTT
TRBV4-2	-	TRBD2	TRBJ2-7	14	CASSQGASGYEQYF	TGTGCCAGCAGCCAAGGGGCTAGCGGCTACGAGCAGTACTTC
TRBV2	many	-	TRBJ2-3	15	CASSKEGQGSDTQYF	TGTGCCAGCTCGAAAGAAGGGCAGGGTTCAGATACGCAGTATTTT
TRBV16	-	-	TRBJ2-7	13	CASSQSGPRGQYF	TGTGCCAGCAGCCAATCTGGCCCTAGAGGGCAGTACTTC
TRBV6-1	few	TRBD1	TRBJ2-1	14	CASLTGGLGNEQFF	TGTGCCAGCCTGACAGGGGGTTTAGGCAATGAGCAGTTCTTC